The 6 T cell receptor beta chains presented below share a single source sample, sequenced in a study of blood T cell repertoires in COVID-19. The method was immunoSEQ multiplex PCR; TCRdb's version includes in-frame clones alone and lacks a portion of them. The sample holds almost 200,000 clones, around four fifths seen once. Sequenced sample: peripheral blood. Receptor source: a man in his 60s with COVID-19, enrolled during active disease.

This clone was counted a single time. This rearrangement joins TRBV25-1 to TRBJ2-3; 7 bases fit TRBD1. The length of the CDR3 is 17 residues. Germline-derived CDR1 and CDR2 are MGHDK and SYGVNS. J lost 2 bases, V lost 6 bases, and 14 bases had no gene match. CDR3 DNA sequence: TGTGCCAGCAGGGCCGAGAAGGGGGCGAAAGTCACAGATACGCAGTATTTT. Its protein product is CASRAEKGAKVTDTQYF.

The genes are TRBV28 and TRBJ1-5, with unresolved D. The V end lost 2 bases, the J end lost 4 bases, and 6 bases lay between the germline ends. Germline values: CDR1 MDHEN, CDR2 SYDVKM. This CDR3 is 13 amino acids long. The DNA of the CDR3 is TGTGCCAGCAGTTTAGGGAGAAATCAGCCCCAGCATTTT. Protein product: CASSLGRNQPQHF.

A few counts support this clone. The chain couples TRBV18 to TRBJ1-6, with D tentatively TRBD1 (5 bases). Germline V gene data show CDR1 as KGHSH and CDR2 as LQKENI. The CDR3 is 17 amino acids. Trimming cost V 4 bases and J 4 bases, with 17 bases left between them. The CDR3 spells CASSQRQQYLYNSPLHF. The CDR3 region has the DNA TGTGCCAGCTCACAAAGACAGCAATACCTTTATAATTCACCCCTCCACTTT.

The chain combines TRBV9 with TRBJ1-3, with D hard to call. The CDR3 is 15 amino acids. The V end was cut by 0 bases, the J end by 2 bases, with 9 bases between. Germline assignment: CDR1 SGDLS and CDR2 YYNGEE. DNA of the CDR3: TGTGCCAGCAGCGTAGGCCCAGTCCCTGGAAACACCATATATTTT. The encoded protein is CASSVGPVPGNTIYF. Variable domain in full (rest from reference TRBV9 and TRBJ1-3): DSGVTQTPKHLITATGQRVTLRCSPRSGDLSVYWYQQSLDQGLQFLIQYYNGEERAKGNILERFSAQQFPDLHSELNLSSLELGDSALYFCASSVGPVPGNTIYFGEGSWLTVV.

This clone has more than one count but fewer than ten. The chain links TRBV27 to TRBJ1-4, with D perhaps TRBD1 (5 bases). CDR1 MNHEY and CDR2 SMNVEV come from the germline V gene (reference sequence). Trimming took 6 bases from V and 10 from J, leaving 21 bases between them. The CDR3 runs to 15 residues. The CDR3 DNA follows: TGTGCCAGCAGGCCCGGGGGATTGGGACTTGGAAAACTGTTTTTT. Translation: CASRPGGLGLGKLFF.

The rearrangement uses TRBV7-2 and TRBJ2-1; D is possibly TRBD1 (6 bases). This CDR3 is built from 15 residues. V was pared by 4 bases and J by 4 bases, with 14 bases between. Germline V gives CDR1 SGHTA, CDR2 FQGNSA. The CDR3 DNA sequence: TGTGCCAGCAGCTGGGGCAGGGGTCAGTACAATGAGCAGTTCTTC. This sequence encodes CASSWGRGQYNEQFF.